The 2 T cell receptor beta chains in this list originate from one sample, sequenced in a study of blood T cell repertoires in COVID-19. TCRdb keeps only in-frame clones here, not all; method: immunoSEQ multiplex PCR. The sample consists of about 90,000 clones, about nine tenths of them appearing once. The sequenced sample was peripheral blood. The source is a woman in her seventies with acute or convalescent COVID-19.

The rearrangement links TRBV7-9 to TRBJ2-7; no clear D. The CDR3 totals 12 residues. The germline V and J ends were trimmed by 1 base and 4 bases, with 5 bases remaining between them. CDR1 SEHNR and CDR2 FQNEAQ come from the germline V gene (reference sequence). The CDR3 nucleotides read TGTGCCAGCAGCTTAGTTCCTTACGAGCAGTACTTC. It translates to CASSLVPYEQYF.

This rearrangement joins TRBV19 to TRBJ2-2, with 7 bases lining up with TRBD1. CDR1 LNHDA and CDR2 SQIVND come from the germline V gene (reference sequence). V dropped 3 bases and J dropped 8; count of bases not matched to a gene: 6. CDR3 size: 14 residues. The CDR3 coding sequence is TGTGCCAGTAGTATTACAGGGGCCCAAGGGGAGCTGTTTTTT. The encoded protein is CASSITGAQGELFF.